This T cell receptor (beta chain) was identified in a study of T cell repertoires in cytomegalovirus infection. On the study more broadly: Public TCR beta signatures were indicative of both CMV infection and a matching HLA type.

Study-wide points: HLA-C-restricted CMV-specific TCR beta clonotypes prevailed in the ex vivo response. The study identified carriers of CMV plus the relevant HLA from cumulative public TCR beta family frequency.

Germline loops: CDR1 LNHDA, CDR2 SQIVND (reference sequence). The CDR3 totals 9 residues. Trimming left V 5 bases short and J 11 bases short, with 3 bases between. TCRdb reanalysed the reads using MiXCR and keeps one entry per CDR3 protein. The sample lists fewer than 1,000,000 distinct CDR3 sequences, roughly a third seen once, with roughly an eighth in the top ten. Only a few counts were recorded for this clonotype. Its antigen remains unknown. The sequence was collected from a human donor in good health (CMV status not recorded). Some clones in this sample may be carry-over from other donors' samples. This rearrangement joins TRBV19 to TRBJ2-2, with D hard to call. The specimen comprised cultured CD8+ T cells from PBMCs, sampled from culture after CMV antigen stimulation. The CDR3 region is CASSPELFF. Written as DNA, the CDR3 is TGTGCCAGTAGTCCTGAGCTGTTTTTT.